This TCR beta chain was recovered during a study of neoadjuvant nivolumab and ipilimumab in lung cancer (TCRdb year 2020). Study-wide context: Intravenous nivolumab was dosed at 3 mg/kg on days 1, 15 and 29, and in the combination arm ipilimumab 1 mg/kg was added on day 1 only. The primary endpoint of the trial was the rate of major pathologic response (MPR) in the intention-to-treat population of each study arm. Of the roughly 45 patients with operable NSCLC treated in the trial, approximately 23 were randomized to nivolumab monotherapy and roughly 20 to nivolumab plus ipilimumab. TCR repertoires were compared between pretherapy (baseline) peripheral blood and tumors resected at surgery after neoadjuvant immune checkpoint blockade. Matched pretherapy and resected tumor pairs were analyzed for seven patients: four treated with nivolumab and three with nivolumab plus ipilimumab. Study-level results and caveats: There was no significant correlation between TCR clonality and pathologic tumor regression, and just a single major-pathologic-response sample was available for the clonality-regression analysis. Greater TCR richness and clonality were observed in resected tumors than in tumor-adjacent uninvolved lung, and increases were observed in more dual-therapy-treated tumors. Tumor T-cell richness and clonality rose from pretherapy to surgery in three of three dual-therapy tumors but in only two of four nivolumab-treated tumors. A positive correlation was observed between pretherapy blood TCR richness and richness in tumors resected after neoadjuvant therapy (Spearman R of about 0.8). A small number of samples underwent TCR sequencing.

The CDR3 goes from the cysteine to the phenylalanine over 14 residues. Only CDR3 DNA is held: 42 bases, read in frame from base 1. Sequences SGHTA (CDR1) and FQGNSA (CDR2) are obtained from the germline V gene. The junction shows trimming of 3 bases on V and 4 bases on J, plus 11 bases between the germline ends. For this clone: Its antigen is unknown. Within one base of it there is no much larger clone, and no base qualities were kept.

This sample's time point label indicates: pretherapy, before neoadjuvant immune checkpoint inhibitors. The samples were obtained from NEOSTAR, a phase 2 randomized trial that tested neoadjuvant nivolumab or nivolumab plus ipilimumab, followed by surgery, in operable NSCLC. The library was generated by the immunoSEQ multiplex PCR assay. The authors' pipeline ran thus. Richness and clonality were used to summarize the repertoires, and clones that significantly expanded or contracted between pre- and post-therapy samples were identified. TCRdb holds this immuneACCESS table with in-frame rearrangements only. Some clones are missing; in checked studies, unresolved V genes explain under half, and the rest has no known cause. V and J calls plus clone size are reproduced from that table; the DNA served to infer D and trimming. The table for this sample lists 44,000 or so clones; around 89% of them were counted only once. The top ten clonotypes cover about 4% of the sample.

The chain was built from TRBV7-2 and TRBJ2-3; the D segment cannot be called with confidence. The sample here was blood, taken before neoadjuvant nivolumab, alone or with ipilimumab. This clonotype originated in an adult with non-small cell lung cancer. Some clones in this sample may be carry-over from other donors' samples. The CDR3 corresponds to CASSFLNPPDTQYF. The DNA sequence is given as TGTGCCAGCAGCTTTCTAAACCCTCCAGATACGCAGTATTTT.